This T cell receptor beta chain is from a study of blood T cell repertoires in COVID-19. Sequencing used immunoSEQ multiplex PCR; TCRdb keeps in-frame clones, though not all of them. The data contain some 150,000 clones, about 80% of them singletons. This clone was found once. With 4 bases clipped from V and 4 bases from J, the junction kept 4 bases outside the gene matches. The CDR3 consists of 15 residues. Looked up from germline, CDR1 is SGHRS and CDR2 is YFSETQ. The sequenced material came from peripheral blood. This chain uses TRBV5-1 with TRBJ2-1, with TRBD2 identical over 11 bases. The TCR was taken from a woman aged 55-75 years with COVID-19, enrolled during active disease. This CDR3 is CASSPTSGTYNEQFF. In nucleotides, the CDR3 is TGCGCCAGCAGCCCGACTAGCGGGACTTACAATGAGCAGTTCTTC.